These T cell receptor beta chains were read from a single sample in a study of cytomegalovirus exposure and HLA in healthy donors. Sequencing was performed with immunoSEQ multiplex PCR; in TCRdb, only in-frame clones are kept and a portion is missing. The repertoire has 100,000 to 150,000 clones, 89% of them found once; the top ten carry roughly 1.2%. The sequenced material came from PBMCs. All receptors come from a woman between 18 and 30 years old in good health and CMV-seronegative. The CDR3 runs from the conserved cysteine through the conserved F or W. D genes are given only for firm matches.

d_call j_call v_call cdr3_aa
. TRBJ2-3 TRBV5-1 CASSQTGARADTQYF
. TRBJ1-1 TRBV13 CASRARVGDTEAFF
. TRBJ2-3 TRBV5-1 CASSLASRNADTQYF
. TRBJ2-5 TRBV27 CASSSTGWETQYF
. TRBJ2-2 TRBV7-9 CASSTTGFAGELFF
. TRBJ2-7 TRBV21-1 CASSKRQGASHEQYF
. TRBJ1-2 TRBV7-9 CASSFQGNYGYTF
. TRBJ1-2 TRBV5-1 CASSSDSYGYTF
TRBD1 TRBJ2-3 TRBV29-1 CSVIQGGTDTQYF
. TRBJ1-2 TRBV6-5 CASSYSINPTIVGYTF
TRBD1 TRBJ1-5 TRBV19 CASSTTVAGKAEGAVDCNQPQHF
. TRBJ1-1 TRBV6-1 CASSDGAEAFF
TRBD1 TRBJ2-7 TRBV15 CATSAKYGTGTGTYEQYF
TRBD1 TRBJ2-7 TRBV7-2 CASSPRDRGYEQYF
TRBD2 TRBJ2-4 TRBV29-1 CSVPGLGNIQYF
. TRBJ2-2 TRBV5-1 CASSFRPQRDTGELFF
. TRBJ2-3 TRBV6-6 CAVQLGDTQYF
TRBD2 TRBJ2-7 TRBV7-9 CASSSIAGGGYEQYF
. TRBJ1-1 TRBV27 CASSFKAWNTEAFF
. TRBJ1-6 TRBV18 CASSQSRGSDSPLHF
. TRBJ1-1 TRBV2 CASSIMYTEAFF
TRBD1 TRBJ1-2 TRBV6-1 CASSVPRSRDRADNYGYTF
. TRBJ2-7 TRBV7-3 CASSLNTGYEQYF
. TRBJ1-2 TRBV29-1 CSVNHPNSRYGYTF
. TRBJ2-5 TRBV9 CASSVGGETQYF
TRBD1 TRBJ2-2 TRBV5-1 CASNLDRVTGGELFF
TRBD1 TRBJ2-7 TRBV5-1 CASSMGQATTYEQYF
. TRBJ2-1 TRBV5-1 CASSLTDSRYNEQFF
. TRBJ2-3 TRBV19 CASSSQVGQDTQYF
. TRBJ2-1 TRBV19 CASSIRGRGSHNEQFF
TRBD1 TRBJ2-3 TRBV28 CASSPGQGTDTQYF
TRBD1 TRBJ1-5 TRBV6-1 CASRDRHSNQPQHF
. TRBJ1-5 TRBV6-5 CASGLDQPQHF
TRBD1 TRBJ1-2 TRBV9 CASSVANRGYGYTF
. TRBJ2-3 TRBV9 CASSVVQGLGTQYF
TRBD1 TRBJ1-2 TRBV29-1 CSTGQYYGYTF
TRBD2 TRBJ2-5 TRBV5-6 CASSRWGGAQETQYF
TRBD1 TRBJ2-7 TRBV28 CASSLWGDRGYEQYF
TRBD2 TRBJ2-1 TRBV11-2 CASSAQPTSGGVYNEQFF
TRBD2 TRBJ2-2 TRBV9 CASSVRDSGGNTGELFF
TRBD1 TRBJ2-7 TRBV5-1 CASNNPGQGPNEQYF
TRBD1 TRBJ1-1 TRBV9 CASSVTGGAGTEAFF
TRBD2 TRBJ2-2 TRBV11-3 CASSPRDYRTTGELFF
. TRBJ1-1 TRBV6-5 CASSYSGGNTEAFF
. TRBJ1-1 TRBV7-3 CASSLFGELGTEAFF
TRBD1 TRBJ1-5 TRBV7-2 CASSYGTGQHQPQHF
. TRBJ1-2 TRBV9 CASSVGQGGHREYGYTF
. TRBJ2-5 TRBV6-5 CASSPSWGPLETQYF
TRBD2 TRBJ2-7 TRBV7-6 CASSPPGGPGEQYF
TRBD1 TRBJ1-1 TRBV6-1 CASSAPGQGLGEAFF
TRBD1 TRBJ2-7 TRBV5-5 CASRPLRGQGASEQYF
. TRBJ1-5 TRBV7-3 CASSGGFWGRRSNQPQHF
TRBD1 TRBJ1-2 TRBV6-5 CASSYSAGGSYGYTF
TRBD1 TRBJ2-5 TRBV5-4 CASNRGQETQYF
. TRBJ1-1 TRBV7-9 CASSFPRGNTEAFF
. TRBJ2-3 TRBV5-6 CASSFPPLDTQYF
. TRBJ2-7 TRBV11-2 CASSLRKGAYEQYF
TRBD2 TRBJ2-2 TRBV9 CASSALAGPYTGELFF
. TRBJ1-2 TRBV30 CAWRSDGYTF